This entry features one TCR beta chain sequence. Its antigen is unknown. PCR used 60 Vbeta primers and 13 Jbeta primers. Clones were read by immunoSEQ multiplex PCR, and TCRdb kept only the in-frame ones, dropping some. Of around 100,000 clones listed, about 79% were seen once; the top ten hold 2.6%. Trimming took 4 bases from V and 1 from J, leaving 19 bases between them. The CDR3 extends over 17 amino acids. Per the germline V gene, CDR1 is SGHTA and CDR2 is FQGNSA. The record originates from a study of cytomegalovirus exposure and HLA in healthy donors. General observations from the study: It is likely that the observed cluster of highly shared sequence variants was a sequencing artifact. Reportedly, a later analysis found an Asian-associated ancestry cluster had fewer N-insertions than the approximately 700-donor mean.

The receptor was derived from a man in his forties or fifties in good health and CMV-seropositive. The rearrangement uses TRBV7-2 and TRBJ1-1; tentatively, D is TRBD1 (6 bases). Sequencing was carried out using PBMCs. CDR3 amino acids: CASSSGQRLRRNTEAFF. CDR3 nucleotide sequence: TGTGCCAGCAGCTCTGGACAGAGATTAAGGAGGAACACTGAAGCTTTCTTT.